A selection of T cell receptor beta chains follows, all from one sample in a study of post-analysis software for immune sequencing data. MiXCR was run by TCRdb on the PCR reads, yielding one entry per CDR3 protein. Found here are roughly 600,000 distinct CDR3 sequences, roughly two fifths of them singletons; the top ten hold around 1.7%. Sequencing used blood. These receptors originate from a girl between 10 and 17 years old with multiple sclerosis. Both conserved end residues are trimmed from each CDR3. Each record gives: D gene, J gene, V gene, CDR3 protein. D genes are given only for firm matches.

>TRBD1|TRBJ1-5|TRBV5-1
ASSAGTGDMPQH
>NA|TRBJ2-5|TRBV5-1
ASSPRQARETQY
>TRBD1|TRBJ2-7|TRBV5-1
ASSYRQGEYEQY
>TRBD1|TRBJ2-1|TRBV29-1
SVRGQDDSYNEQF
>NA|TRBJ2-7|TRBV28
ASSFNPQGSTNLDEQY
>NA|TRBJ2-3|TRBV7-9
ARRLGDTQY
>NA|TRBJ2-7|TRBV10-3
AISTAGTSRSYEQY
>NA|TRBJ1-3|TRBV6-6
ASSSTALQRSGNTIY
>NA|TRBJ2-7|TRBV6-8
ASSTNRSTTYEQY
>NA|TRBJ1-1|TRBV7-9
ASSPLGANTEAF
>NA|TRBJ2-2|TRBV12-3/TRBV12-4
ASTPSWTATGELF
>NA|TRBJ2-1|TRBV24-1
ATSDADSSSYNEQF
>NA|TRBJ2-5|TRBV11-2
ASSPPLATLAETQY
>NA|TRBJ1-4|TRBV10-3
AISDQTTNEKLF
>TRBD2|TRBJ2-1|TRBV20-1
SARDLGLAGNEQF
>NA|TRBJ1-2|TRBV9
ASSLSTATGPYGYT
>NA|TRBJ1-1|TRBV5-1
ASSLTAMNTEAF
>TRBD1|TRBJ1-4|TRBV12-3/TRBV12-4
ASSLWRTGGEKLF
>TRBD2|TRBJ2-2|TRBV20-1
SALAGGSTGELF
>NA|TRBJ1-5|TRBV6-6
ASSLYNGNQPQH
>NA|TRBJ2-7|TRBV6-5
ASSSILTVGEQY
>TRBD1|TRBJ2-4|TRBV5-1
ASSPTGVKNIQY
>NA|TRBJ2-5|TRBV28
ASRTGQRETQY
>NA|TRBJ1-2|TRBV28
ASRPVNYGYT
>NA|TRBJ2-3|TRBV20-1
SALPSTDTQY
>NA|TRBJ2-1|TRBV9
ASSAGRERTYNEQF
>NA|TRBJ2-1|TRBV27
ASSWRSTTREQF
>NA|TRBJ1-5|TRBV24-1
ATSDTSTGLNQPQH
>TRBD1|TRBJ2-2|TRBV4-2
ASSEGTDRF
>NA|TRBJ2-1|TRBV10-3
AISSANQGEQF
>TRBD2|TRBJ2-1|TRBV5-1
ASSLYGLAGANEQV
>TRBD2|TRBJ2-1|TRBV24-1
ATSDRTSGGGYNEQF
>NA|TRBJ2-1|TRBV11-2
ASSLDVNPSSYNEQF
>TRBD1|TRBJ2-1|TRBV20-1
SADRDPNNEQF
>NA|TRBJ1-1|TRBV4-1
ASSQKEEGIEAEAF